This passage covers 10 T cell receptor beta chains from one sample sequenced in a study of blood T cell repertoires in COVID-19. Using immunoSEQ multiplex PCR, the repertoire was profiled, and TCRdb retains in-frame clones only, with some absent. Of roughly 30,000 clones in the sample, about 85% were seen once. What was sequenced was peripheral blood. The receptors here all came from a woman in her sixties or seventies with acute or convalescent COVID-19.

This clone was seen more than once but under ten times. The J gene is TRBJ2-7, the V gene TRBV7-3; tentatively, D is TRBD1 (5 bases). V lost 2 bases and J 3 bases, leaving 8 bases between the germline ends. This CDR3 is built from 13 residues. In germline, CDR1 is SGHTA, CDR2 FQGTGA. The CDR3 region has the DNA TGTGCCAGCAGCTTAGCCAGGGACTACGAGCAGTACTTC. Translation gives CASSLARDYEQYF.

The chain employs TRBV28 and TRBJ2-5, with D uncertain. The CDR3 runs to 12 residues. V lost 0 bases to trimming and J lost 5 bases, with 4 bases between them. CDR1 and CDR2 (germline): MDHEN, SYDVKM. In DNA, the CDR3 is TGTGCCAGCAGTTTATGGGAGGAGACCCAGTACTTC. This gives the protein CASSLWEETQYF.

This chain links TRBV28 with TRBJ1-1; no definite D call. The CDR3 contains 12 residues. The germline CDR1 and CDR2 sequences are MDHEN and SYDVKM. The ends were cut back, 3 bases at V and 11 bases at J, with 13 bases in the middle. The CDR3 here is CASSLGDWVAFF. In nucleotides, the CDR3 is TGTGCCAGCAGTTTGGGCGATTGGGTCGCTTTCTTT.

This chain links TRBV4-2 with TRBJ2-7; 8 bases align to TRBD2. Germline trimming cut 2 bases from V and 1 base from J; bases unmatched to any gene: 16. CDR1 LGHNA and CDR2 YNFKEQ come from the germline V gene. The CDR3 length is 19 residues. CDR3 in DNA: TGTGCCAGCAGCCAAAACAGCGGGGGTCGGGACTTCCCGTCCTACGAGCAGTACTTC. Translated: CASSQNSGGRDFPSYEQYF.

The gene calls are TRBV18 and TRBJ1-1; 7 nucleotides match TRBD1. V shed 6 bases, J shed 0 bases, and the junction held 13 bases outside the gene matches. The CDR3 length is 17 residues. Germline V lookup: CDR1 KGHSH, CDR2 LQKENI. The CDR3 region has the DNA TGTGCCAGCTCCCTCCACTCTGGGCAGGGGGTGAACACTGAAGCTTTCTTT. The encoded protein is CASSLHSGQGVNTEAFF.

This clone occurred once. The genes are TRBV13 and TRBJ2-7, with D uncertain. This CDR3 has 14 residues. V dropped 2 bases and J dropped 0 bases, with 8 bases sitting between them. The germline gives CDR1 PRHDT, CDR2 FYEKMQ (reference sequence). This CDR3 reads CASSLSESSYEQYF. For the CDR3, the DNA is TGTGCCAGCAGCTTAAGCGAGAGCTCCTACGAGCAGTACTTC.

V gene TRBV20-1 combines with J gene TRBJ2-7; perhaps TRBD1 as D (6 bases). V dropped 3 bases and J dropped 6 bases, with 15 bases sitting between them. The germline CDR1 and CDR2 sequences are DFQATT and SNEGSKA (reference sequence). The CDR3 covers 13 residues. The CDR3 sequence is CSASWGPVLEQYF. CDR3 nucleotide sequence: TGCAGTGCTAGTTGGGGGCCAGTCCTCGAGCAGTACTTC.

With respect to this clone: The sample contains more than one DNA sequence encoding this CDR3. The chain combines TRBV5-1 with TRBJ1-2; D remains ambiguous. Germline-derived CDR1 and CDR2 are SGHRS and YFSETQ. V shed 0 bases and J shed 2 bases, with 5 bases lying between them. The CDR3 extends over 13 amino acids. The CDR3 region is CASSLGGNYGYTF. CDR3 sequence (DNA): TGCGCCAGCAGCTTGGGAGGAAACTATGGCTACACCTTC.

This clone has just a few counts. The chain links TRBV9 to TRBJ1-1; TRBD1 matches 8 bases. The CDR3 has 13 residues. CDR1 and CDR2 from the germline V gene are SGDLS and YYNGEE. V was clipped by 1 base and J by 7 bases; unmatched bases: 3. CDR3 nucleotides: TGTGCCAGCAGCGTACAGGGGGCGGATGAAGCTTTCTTT. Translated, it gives CASSVQGADEAFF.

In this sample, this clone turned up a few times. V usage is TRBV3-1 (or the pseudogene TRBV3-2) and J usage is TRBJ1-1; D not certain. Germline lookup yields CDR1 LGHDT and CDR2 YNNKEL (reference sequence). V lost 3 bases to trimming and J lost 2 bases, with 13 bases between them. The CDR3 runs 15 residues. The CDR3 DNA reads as TGTGCCAGCAGCCAGGGTTGGTCAGGCAACACTGAAGCTTTCTTT. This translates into CASSQGWSGNTEAFF.